This TCR beta chain was captured by sequencing in a study of blood T cell repertoires in COVID-19. Study context: Some COVID-19 samples were acute and others convalescent; all came from the United States, Italy and Spain. PBMCs, B-cell-depleted T cells, or T cells were the source of the cDNA or gDNA that made up the material.

CDR1 is MNHEY and CDR2 is SVGAGI in the germline V gene. V lost 7 bases, J lost 0 bases, and 10 bases lay in between. This CDR3 contains 15 residues. Methods used by the authors: Scientists estimated how many nucleated cells there were by amplifying reference gene primers. Here immunoSEQ multiplex PCR was the method, and the copy in TCRdb shows in-frame clones only, minus some. Clone size and the V and J calls come from that table; the DNA yielded D and trimming. The sample holds over 120,000 clones; over 85% are singletons and the top ten take under 2%. Sequenced sample: peripheral blood. The rearrangement uses TRBV6-5 and TRBJ2-6, with D maybe TRBD2 (5 bases). This clonotype was obtained from a human donor in a cohort sampled during active COVID-19. The DNA for the CDR3 is TGTGCCAGCAACCCGGGATCCTCTGGGGCCAACGTCCTGACTTTC. As protein: CASNPGSSGANVLTF.